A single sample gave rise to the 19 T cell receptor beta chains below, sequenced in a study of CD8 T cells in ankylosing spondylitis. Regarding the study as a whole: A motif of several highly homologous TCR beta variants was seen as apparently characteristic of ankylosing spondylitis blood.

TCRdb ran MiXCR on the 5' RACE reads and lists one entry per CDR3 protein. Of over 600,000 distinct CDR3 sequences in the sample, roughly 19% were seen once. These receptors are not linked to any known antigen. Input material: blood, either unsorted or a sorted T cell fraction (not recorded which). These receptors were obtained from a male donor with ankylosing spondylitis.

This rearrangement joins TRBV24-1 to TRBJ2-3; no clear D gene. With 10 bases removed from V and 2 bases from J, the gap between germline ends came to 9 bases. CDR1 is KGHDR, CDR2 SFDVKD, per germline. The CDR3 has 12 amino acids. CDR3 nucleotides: TGTGCCACTGCAGATGTCACAGATACGCAGTATTTT. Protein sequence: CATADVTDTQYF.

The CDR3 sequence is CASSWTSGGGETQYF. The CDR3 nucleotides read TGCGCCAGCAGCTGGACTAGCGGGGGCGGGGAGACCCAGTACTTC. This chain links TRBV4-1 with TRBJ2-5; TRBD2 matches at 13 bases. The CDR3 extends over 15 amino acids. The ends lost 5 bases at V and 5 bases at J; junction bases unmatched: 5. Germline V lookup: CDR1 MGHRA, CDR2 YSYEKL.

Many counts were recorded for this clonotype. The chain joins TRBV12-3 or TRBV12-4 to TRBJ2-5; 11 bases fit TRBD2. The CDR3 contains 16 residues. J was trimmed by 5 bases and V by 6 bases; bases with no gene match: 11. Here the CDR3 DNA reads TGTGCCAGCAGCGATCGGACTAGCGGGCCTCCGGAGACCCAGTACTTC. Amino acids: CASSDRTSGPPETQYF.

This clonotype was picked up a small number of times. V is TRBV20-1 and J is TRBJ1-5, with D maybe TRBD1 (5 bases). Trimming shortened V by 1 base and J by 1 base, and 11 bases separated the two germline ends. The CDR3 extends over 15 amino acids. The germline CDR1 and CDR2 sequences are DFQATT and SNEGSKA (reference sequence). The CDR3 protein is CSARARGLSNQPQHF. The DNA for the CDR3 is TGCAGTGCTAGAGCGCGGGGCCTAAGCAATCAGCCCCAGCATTTT.

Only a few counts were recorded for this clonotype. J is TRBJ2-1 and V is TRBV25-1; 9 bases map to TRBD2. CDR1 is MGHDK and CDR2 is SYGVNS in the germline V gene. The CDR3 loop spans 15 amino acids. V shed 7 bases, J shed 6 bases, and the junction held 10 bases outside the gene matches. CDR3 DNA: TGTGCCAGCACCTTCCTAGCGGGAAAGCCCAATGAGCAGTTCTTC. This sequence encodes CASTFLAGKPNEQFF.

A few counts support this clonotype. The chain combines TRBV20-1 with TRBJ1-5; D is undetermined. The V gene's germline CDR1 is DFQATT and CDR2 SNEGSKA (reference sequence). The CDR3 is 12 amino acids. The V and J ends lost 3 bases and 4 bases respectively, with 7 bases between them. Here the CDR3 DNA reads TGCAGTGCTAGCCGCAGAAATCAGCCCCAGCATTTT. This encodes CSASRRNQPQHF.

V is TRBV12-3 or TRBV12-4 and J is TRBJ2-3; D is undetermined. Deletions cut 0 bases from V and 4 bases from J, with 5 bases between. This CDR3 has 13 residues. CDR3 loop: CASSLAPSDTQYF. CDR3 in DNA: TGTGCCAGCAGTTTAGCGCCGTCAGATACGCAGTATTTT.

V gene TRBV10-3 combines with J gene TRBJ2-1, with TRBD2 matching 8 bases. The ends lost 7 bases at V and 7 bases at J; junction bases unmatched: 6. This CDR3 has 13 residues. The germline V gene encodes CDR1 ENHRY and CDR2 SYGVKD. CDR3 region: CAITGGALNEQFF. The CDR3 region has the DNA TGTGCCATCACGGGGGGGGCGCTAAATGAGCAGTTCTTC.

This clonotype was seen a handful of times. This CDR3 is CSAHNRDTGTDTQYF. As DNA, the CDR3 is TGCAGTGCTCATAACCGGGACACAGGCACAGATACGCAGTATTTT. This sequence joins TRBV20-1 and TRBJ2-3; a possible D gene is TRBD1 (6 bases). The CDR3 spans 15 residues. The germline V gene encodes CDR1 DFQATT and CDR2 SNEGSKA (reference sequence). V was cut by 5 bases and J by 1 base, with 16 bases left in between.

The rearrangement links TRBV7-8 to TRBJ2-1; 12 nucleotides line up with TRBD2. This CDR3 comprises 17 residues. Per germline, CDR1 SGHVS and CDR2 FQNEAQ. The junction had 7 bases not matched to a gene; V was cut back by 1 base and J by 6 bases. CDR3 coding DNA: TGTGCCAGCAGCTTAGGACTACTAGCGGGGGGTGGCAATGAGCAGTTCTTC. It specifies CASSLGLLAGGGNEQFF.

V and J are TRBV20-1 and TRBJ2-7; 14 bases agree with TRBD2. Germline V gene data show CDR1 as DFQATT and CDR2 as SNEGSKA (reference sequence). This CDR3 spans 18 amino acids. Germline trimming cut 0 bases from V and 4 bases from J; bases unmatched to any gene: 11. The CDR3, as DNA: TGCAGTGCTAGAGATATGAGTGGACTAGCGGGAGGACTATACGAGCAGTACTTC. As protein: CSARDMSGLAGGLYEQYF.

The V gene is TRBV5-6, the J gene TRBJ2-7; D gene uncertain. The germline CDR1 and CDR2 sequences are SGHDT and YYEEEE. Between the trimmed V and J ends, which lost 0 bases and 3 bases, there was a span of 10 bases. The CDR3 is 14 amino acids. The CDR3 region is CASSLEDSFYEQYF. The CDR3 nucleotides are TGTGCCAGCAGCTTGGAAGACTCGTTCTACGAGCAGTACTTC.

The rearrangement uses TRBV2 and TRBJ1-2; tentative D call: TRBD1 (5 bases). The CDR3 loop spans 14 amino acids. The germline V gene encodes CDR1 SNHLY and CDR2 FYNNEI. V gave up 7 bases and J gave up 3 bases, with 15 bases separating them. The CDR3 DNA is TGTGCCAGCAACCGGGACCTAGGGGACTATGGCTACACCTTC. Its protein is CASNRDLGDYGYTF.

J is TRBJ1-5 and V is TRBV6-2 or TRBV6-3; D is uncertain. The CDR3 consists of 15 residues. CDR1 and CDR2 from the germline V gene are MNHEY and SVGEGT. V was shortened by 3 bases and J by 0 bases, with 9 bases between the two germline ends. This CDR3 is CASSYMGNSNQPQHF. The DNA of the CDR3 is TGTGCCAGCAGTTATATGGGGAATAGCAATCAGCCCCAGCATTTT.

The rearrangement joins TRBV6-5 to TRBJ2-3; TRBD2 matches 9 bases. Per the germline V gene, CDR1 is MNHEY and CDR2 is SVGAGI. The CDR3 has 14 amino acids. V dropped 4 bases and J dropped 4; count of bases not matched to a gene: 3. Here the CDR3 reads CASSSIAGADTQYF. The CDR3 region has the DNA TGTGCCAGCAGTTCCATAGCGGGGGCAGATACGCAGTATTTT.

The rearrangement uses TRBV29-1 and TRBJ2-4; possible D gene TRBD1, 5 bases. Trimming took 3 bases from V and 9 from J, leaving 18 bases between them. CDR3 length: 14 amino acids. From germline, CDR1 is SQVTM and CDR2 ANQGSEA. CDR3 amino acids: CSVEIPGPVGIQYF. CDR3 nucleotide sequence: TGCAGCGTTGAGATCCCAGGGCCCGTCGGCATTCAGTACTTC.

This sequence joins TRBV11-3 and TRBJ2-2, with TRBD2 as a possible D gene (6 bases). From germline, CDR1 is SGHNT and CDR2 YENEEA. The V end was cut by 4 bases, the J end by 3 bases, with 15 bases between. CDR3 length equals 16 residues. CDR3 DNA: TGTGCCAGCAGCTCAAGGCGGGGTGAGGACACCGGGGAGCTGTTTTTT. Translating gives CASSSRRGEDTGELFF.

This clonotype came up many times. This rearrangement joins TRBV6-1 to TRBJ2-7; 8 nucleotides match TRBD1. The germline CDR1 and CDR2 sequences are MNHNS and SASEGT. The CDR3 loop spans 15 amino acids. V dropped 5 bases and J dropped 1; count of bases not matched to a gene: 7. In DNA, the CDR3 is TGTGCCAGCAGTCCAAGCAGACAGGGGTCCTACGAGCAGTACTTC. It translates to CASSPSRQGSYEQYF.

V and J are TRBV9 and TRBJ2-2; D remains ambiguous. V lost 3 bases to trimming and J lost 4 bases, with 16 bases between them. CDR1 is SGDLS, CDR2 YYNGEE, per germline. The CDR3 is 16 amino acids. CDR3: CASSGAGRPFTGELFF. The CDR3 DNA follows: TGTGCCAGCAGCGGAGCTGGCAGGCCCTTCACCGGGGAGCTGTTTTTT.